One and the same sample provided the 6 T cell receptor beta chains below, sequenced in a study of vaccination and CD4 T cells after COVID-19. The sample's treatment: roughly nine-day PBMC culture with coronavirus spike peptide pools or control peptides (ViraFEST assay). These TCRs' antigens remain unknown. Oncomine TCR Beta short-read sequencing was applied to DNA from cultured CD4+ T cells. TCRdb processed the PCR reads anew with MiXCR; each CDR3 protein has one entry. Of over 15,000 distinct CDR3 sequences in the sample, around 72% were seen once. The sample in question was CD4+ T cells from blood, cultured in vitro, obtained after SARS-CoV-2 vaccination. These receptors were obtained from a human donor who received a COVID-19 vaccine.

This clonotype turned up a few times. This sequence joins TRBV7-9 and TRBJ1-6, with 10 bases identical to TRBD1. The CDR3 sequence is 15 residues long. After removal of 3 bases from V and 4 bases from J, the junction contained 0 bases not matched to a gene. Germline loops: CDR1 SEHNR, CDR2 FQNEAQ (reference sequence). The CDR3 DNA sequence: TGTGCCAGCAGCTTGGGACAGGGGTATAATTCACCCCTCCACTTT. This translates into CASSLGQGYNSPLHF.

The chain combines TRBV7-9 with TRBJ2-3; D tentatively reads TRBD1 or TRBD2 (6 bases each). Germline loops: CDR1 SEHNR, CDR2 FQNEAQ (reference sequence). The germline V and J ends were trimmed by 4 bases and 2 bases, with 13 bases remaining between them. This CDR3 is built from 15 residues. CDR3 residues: CASSWVGGDTDTQYF. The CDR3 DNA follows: TGTGCCAGCAGCTGGGTGGGGGGCGACACAGATACGCAGTATTTT.

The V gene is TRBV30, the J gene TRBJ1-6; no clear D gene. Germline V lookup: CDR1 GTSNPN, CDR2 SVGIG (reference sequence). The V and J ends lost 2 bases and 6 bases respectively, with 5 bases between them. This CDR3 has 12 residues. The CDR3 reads CAWSLGNSPLHF. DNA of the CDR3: TGTGCCTGGAGTCTCGGTAATTCACCCCTCCACTTT.

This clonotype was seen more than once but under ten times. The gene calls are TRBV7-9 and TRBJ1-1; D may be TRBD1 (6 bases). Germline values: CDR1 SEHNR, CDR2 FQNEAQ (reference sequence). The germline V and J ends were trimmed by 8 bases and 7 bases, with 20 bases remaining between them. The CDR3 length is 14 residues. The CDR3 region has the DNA TGTGCCAGCTCGAAAGACGGGGGCGGATATGAAGCTTTCTTT. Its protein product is CASSKDGGGYEAFF.

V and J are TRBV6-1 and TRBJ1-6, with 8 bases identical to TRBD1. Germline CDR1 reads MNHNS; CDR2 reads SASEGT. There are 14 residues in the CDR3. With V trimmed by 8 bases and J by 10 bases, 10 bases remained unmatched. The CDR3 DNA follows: TGTGCCAGCGAATTTTTACAGGGGGGATCACCCCTCCACTTT. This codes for CASEFLQGGSPLHF.

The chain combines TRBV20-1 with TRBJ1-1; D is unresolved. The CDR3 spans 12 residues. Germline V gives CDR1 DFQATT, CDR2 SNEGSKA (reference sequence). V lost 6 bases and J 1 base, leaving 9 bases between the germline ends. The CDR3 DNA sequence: TGCAGTGCCATCAGAGGGAACACTGAAGCTTTCTTT. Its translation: CSAIRGNTEAFF.